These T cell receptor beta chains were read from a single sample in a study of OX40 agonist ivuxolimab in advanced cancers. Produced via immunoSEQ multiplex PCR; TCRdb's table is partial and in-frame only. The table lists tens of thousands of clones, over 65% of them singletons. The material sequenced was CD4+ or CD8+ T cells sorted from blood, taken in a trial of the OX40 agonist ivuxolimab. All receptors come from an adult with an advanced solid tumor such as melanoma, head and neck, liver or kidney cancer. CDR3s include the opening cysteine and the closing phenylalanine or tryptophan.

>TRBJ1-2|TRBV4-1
CASSQATGGGVAYYGYTF
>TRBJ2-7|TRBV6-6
CASSYSDGEQYF
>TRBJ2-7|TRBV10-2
CASKGLAGVEQYF
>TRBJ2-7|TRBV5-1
CASSWRTGTYEQYF
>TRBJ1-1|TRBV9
CASSGSGSAEAFF
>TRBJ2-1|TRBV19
CASSIAIRRDPQFF
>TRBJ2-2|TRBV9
CASSVENGELFF
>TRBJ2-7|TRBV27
CASSFGQSYEQYF
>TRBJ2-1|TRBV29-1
CSVRGDRGHNEQFF
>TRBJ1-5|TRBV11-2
CASSLGQGAQPQHF
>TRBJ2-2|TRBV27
CAAGANTGELFF
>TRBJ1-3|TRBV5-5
CASSLGPSSGNTIYF
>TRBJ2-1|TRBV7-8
CASSLRGNEQFF
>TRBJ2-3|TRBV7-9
CASSHPFVLGAGEADTQYF
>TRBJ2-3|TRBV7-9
CASSSDRDSTDTQYF
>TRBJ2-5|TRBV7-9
CASSLDNQETQYF
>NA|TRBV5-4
CASSSAPLYEQYF
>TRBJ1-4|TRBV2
CASSPTQGWDEKLFF
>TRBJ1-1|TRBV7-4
CASSLEGSTEAFF
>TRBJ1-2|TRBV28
CASQGADYGYTF
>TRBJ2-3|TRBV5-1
CASSRLATSTDTQYF
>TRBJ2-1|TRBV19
CASSLGGAYNEQFF
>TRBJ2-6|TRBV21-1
CASSEPGQGAPGANVLTF
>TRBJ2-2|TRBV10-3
CAISGVPGELFF
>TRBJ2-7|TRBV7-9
CASSLGGGAYEQYF
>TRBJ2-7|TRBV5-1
CASSLGVKDEQYF
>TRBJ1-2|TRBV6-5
CASGVLTGDSGGYTF
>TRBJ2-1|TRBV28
CASSLGLYNEQFF
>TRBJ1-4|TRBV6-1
CASDSRGLGEKLFF
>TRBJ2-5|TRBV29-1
CSVEGTGETQYF
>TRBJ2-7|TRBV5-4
CASSLGSSGGTLREQYF
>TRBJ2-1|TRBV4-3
CASSQRGEQFF
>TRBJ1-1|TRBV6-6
CASSVTFVIEAFF
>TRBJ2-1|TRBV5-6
CASSLAGSYNEQFF
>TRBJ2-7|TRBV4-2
CASSRGQDSYEQYF
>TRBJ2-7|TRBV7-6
CASSSGPTGGEQYF
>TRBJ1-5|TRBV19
CASSILRQGHQPQHF
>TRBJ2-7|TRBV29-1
CSVEGLSSYEQYF
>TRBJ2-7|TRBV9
CASSVGELAGDEQYF
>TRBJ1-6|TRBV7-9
CASSPTTDRVNSPLHF
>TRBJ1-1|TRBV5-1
CASSLAIGTEAFF
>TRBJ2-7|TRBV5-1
CASSLRLQTVSSYEQYF
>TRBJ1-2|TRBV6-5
CASSPSPQGGYGYTF